This paragraph covers one TCR beta chain sequence. This receptor's antigen is unknown. Per-base qualities were not stored, and no clone one base away is much larger. The sample originates from a study of radiation and T cells in renal cell carcinoma (dated by TCRdb to about 2020). Study-wide context: Samples were obtained from a clinical trial, in which 15 Gy stereotactic body radiation therapy was delivered to primary renal cell carcinomas and nephrectomy was performed 4 weeks later. Across all 55 or so samples, approximately 4,000,000 unique CDR3 nucleotide sequences, encoding 2.5 million to 3 million unique CDR3 amino acid sequences, were identified. A total of 53 samples underwent TCR beta sequencing, made up of 25 or so tumors and about 27 peripheral blood samples.

For CDR1 and CDR2, the germline V gene lists SNHLY and FYNNEI. Compared with germline, V lacks 3 bases and J lacks 1 base; bases without a gene match: 6. The CDR3 goes from the cysteine to the phenylalanine over 16 residues. The read is trimmed to its CDR3 DNA, 48 bases read in frame from base 1. TCR beta libraries were generated from genomic DNA with the immunoSEQ kit, following the manufacturer's recommendations. To prepare libraries, a first multiplex PCR with proprietary primers was run, followed by a second PCR that added unique barcodes, and a bead cleanup was done after each round. Each sample batch included a kit-provided positive control reaction and a negative control reaction. The final libraries were assessed on an Agilent 4200 TapeStation D1000 ScreenTape, pooled by volume, and quantified by qPCR. Sequencing was performed on an Illumina NextSeq500 using a MidOutput 150-cycle cartridge, with 156 Read1 cycles, 15 Index1 cycles, and the kit custom primers. The pooled library was loaded at about 1 pM, with a roughly 20% PhiX control spiked in. In the source study's methods: The vendor-processed data were analyzed in R, and a clonotype was defined as all T cells that share the same CDR3 nucleotide sequence. For clone abundance analyses, frequencies were normalized to the 10,000 most abundant clones per sample. Before analysis, public T cell clones were removed, and these numbered fewer than five per sample on average. An abundance difference of at least 32-fold between compartments was the criterion for calling clonotypes tumor-enriched or baseline blood-enriched. A beta-binomial differential abundance model was used to identify clonotypes that were expanded or contracted between blood time points. Tumor-blood repertoire similarity was measured with the Baroni-Urbani and Buser coefficient, and groups were compared using two-tailed Wilcoxon tests in R. Here the immuneACCESS table is served through TCRdb, limited to in-frame sequences with V and J called. Missing clones are a known gap in these copies; in checked studies unresolved V genes cover under half, and the rest lacks a known reason. V, J and clone size are taken as reported in that table, and D and trimming were inferred from the DNA itself. The sample contains 130,000 or so clones, 83% of them found a single time. Around a quarter of the sample goes to the ten largest clones.

The research as a whole found: With a single-armed trial design, the study had no way to address how radiation dose or scheduling affects the TCR repertoire. Top tumor clonotypes rose in blood from baseline to 2 weeks post-radiation, then contracted by 4 weeks, suggesting transient expansion of tumor-resident clones. Changes in the blood repertoire were not tracked past 4 weeks after treatment. Because pretreatment tumor biopsies were not available, the baseline intratumoral presence of clonotypes could not be determined.

The meaning of the sample's time point label: baseline pretreatment blood. This specimen's treatment or condition label, interpreted: 15 Gy SBRT to primary tumor, nephrectomy 4 weeks later. Serial peripheral blood from radiation-treated patients was sampled at baseline, 2 weeks and 4 weeks after SBRT to track tumor-enriched clonotypes. All patients had renal cell carcinoma with clear cell pathology. The QIAamp DNA Blood Mini Kit (Qiagen) was used to prepare genomic DNA for TCR sequencing. The analyses included only samples that passed all quality control checks. Sequencing was performed on blood, taken from a patient whose treatment included radiotherapy and nephrectomy. This clonotype originated in a woman aged 45-65 years with renal cell carcinoma. The receptor chain draws on TRBV2 and TRBJ1-2, with 9 middle bases fitting TRBD1. The base sequence is TGTGCCAGCAGTGATGAGGGACAGGGCCGTAACTATGGCTACACCTTC. Its coded protein is CASSDEGQGRNYGYTF. The full variable domain, completed from the reference TRBV2 and TRBJ1-2 proteins outside the CDR3, reads EPEVTQTPSHQVTQMGQEVILRCVPISNHLYFYWYRQILGQKVEFLVSFYNNEISEKSEIFDDQFSVERPDGSNFTLKIRSTKLEDSAMYFCASSDEGQGRNYGYTFGSGTRLTVV.